The clone carrying this T cell receptor (beta chain) occurred many times. Its specificity is unknown. The CDR3 length is 15 residues. In germline, CDR1 is MNHEY, CDR2 SMNVEV (reference sequence). V shed 6 bases and J 6 bases; nucleotides not matched to a gene: 8. This entry is derived from a study of T cells after yellow fever vaccination. General observations from the study: Some clonotypes were seen in both the CD4 and the CD8 compartments. These made up a small share and likely arose from convergent recombination. Peak timing came faster in the weaker secondary response, day 5 versus 15.

TCRdb ran MiXCR on the 5' RACE reads and lists one entry per CDR3 protein. The sample gives 340,000 or so distinct CDR3 sequences, around 12% of which show up once; approximately 3.4% is in the top ten. The rearrangement joins TRBV27 to TRBJ2-2, with 9 nucleotides matching TRBD2. This TCR came from a man between 18 and 35 years old who received the YFV17D yellow fever vaccine. Sequenced here: CD4+ T cells sorted from PBMCs, sampled 15 days after the yellow fever booster vaccination. CDR3 sequence (DNA): TGTGCCAGCAGGACGGGACTAGCCGGCGCCGGGGAGCTGTTTTTT. This sequence encodes CASRTGLAGAGELFF.